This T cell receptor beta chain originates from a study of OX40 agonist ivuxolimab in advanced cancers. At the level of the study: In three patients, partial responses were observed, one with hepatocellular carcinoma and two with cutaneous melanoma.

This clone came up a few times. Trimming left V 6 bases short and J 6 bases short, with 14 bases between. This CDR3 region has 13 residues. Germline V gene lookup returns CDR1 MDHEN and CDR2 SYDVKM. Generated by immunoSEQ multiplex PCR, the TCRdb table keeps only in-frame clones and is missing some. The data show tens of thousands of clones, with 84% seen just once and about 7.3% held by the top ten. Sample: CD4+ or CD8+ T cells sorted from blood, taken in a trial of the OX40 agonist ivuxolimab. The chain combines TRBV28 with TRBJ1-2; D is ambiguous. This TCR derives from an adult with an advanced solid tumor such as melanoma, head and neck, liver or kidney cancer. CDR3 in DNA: TGTGCCAGCAGGGATTTAAACGCGGATGGCTACACCTTC. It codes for CASRDLNADGYTF.